The 8 T cell receptor beta chains listed next were all sequenced from one sample in a study of naive and memory T cell subsets. The beta constant-region primer was an equimolar mix of two oligonucleotides covering TRBC1 and TRBC2. Using its own MiXCR run on the UMI-ligation and nested PCR reads, TCRdb lists one record per CDR3 protein. The table shows around 160,000 distinct CDR3 sequences, with about a sixth occurring only once. Sequenced input: naive CD4+ T cells from blood. The receptors stem from a human donor in good health.

This rearrangement joins TRBV11-2 to TRBJ2-1; the D gene is possibly TRBD2 (7 bases). V lost 5 bases and J 5 bases, leaving 16 bases between the germline ends. Per the germline V gene, CDR1 is SGHAT and CDR2 is FQNNGV. The CDR3 totals 15 residues. The CDR3 spells CASSPIQGLNNEQFF. The CDR3 DNA reads as TGTGCCAGCAGCCCGATACAGGGACTAAACAATGAGCAGTTCTTC.

The chain links TRBV7-9 to TRBJ1-1, with a possible D match to TRBD1 (6 bases). The V gene's germline CDR1 is SEHNR and CDR2 FQNEAQ (reference sequence). The length of the CDR3 is 15 residues. Trimming took off 1 base at V and 3 bases at J, with 12 bases between the two ends. The CDR3 DNA is TGTGCCAGCAGCTTAGAGGGGGGTATGCACACTGAAGCTTTCTTT. Translating it yields CASSLEGGMHTEAFF.

This clonotype came up a few times. V usage is TRBV7-3 and J usage is TRBJ2-1, with 9 positions matching TRBD2. The V segment lost 4 bases and the J segment 3 bases; nucleotides outside the gene matches: 7. CDR1 and CDR2 from the germline V gene are SGHTA and FQGTGA. The CDR3 is 16 residues long. CDR3 region: CASSSAGLANYNEQFF. The CDR3, as DNA: TGTGCCAGCAGCTCAGCAGGACTAGCGAACTACAATGAGCAGTTCTTC.

The chain carries TRBV7-9 and TRBJ1-3; 7 nucleotides agree with TRBD1. V shed 6 bases, J shed 1 base, and the junction held 18 bases outside the gene matches. The germline V gene encodes CDR1 SEHNR and CDR2 FQNEAQ (reference sequence). CDR3 size: 19 residues. CDR3 bases: TGTGCCAGCAGTGCAAGGGATGACAGGGCCTTTACATCTGGAAACACCATATATTTT. Translated: CASSARDDRAFTSGNTIYF.

The genes are TRBV3-1 and TRBJ2-3; D remains unclear. Germline assignment: CDR1 LGHDT and CDR2 YNNKEL (reference sequence). V lost 0 bases, J lost 3 bases, and 10 bases lay in between. The CDR3 runs to 15 residues. Here the CDR3 reads CASSQDPASTDTQYF. CDR3 DNA sequence: TGTGCCAGCAGCCAAGATCCGGCCTCTACAGATACGCAGTATTTT.

The rearrangement links TRBV12-3 or TRBV12-4 to TRBJ1-5; 9 nucleotides line up with TRBD1. The J segment lost 6 bases and the V segment lost 9 bases, leaving 3 bases of the junction unmatched. The CDR3 has 12 amino acids. The CDR3 DNA reads as TGTGCCAGTGGGACAGGGACTCAGCCCCAGCATTTT. It codes for CASGTGTQPQHF.

The chain recombines TRBV29-1 with TRBJ2-1, with TRBD2 matching over 9 bases. The CDR3 loop spans 14 amino acids. CDR1 and CDR2 from the germline V gene are SQVTM and ANQGSEA. Trimming cost V 4 bases and J 8 bases; bases outside gene matches: 9. The CDR3 region has the DNA TGCAGCGTTGTAAAGCGGGAGGTTGTAGATGAGCAGTTCTTC. Its protein is CSVVKREVVDEQFF.

This sequence joins TRBV20-1 and TRBJ2-1; maybe TRBD2 (6 bases). V lost 6 bases and J lost 10, with 22 bases in between. The CDR3 spans 14 residues. Germline V gene lookup returns CDR1 DFQATT and CDR2 SNEGSKA (reference sequence). CDR3 DNA: TGCAGTGCCGTGGCGGGGACCGGGAAGGAAGAGCAGTTCTTC. Protein: CSAVAGTGKEEQFF.